The clone carrying this T cell receptor beta chain was observed a few times. Its antigen is not identified. The TCRbeta library incorporated unique molecular identifiers. One entry per CDR3 protein, called by TCRdb with MiXCR from the PCR reads. Here the sample spans fewer than 750,000 distinct CDR3 sequences, 25% to 30% being singletons. The data originate from a study of T-cell reconstitution after alpha-beta-depleted transplantation in children. Whole-study results and caveats: Some patients' high day-60 TCRbeta diversity was traced to surviving recipient T cells and thymic progenitors. Hyperexpanded clones declined; after one year, newly produced T cells mostly supplied diversity. Reportedly, roughly two months post-transplant, alpha-beta T cells arose from several hundred expanded graft clones.

Germline V CDR1 and CDR2: SGHRS, YFSETQ. Trimming cost V 5 bases and J 0 bases, with 9 bases left between them. There are 14 residues in the CDR3. V gene TRBV5-1 combines with J gene TRBJ2-1, with D hard to call. The sequencing here drew on PBMCs, taken before TCRalphabeta/CD19-depleted stem cell transplant. The origin of this receptor is a boy under two years old with Wiskott-Aldrich syndrome, due to receive a stem cell transplant. CDR3 sequence: CASRPVLSYNEQFF. In DNA, the CDR3 is TGCGCCAGCAGACCAGTCCTCTCCTACAATGAGCAGTTCTTC.